These 6 T cell receptor beta chains came from one sample sequenced in a study of blood T cells in healthy people across ages. A second about 7 to 11 cycle PCR used barcoded and J-beta primers. From the 5' RACE reads, TCRdb called clonotypes with MiXCR, one entry per CDR3 protein. The sample comprises 650,000 to 1,000,000 distinct CDR3 sequences, under 40% of which are singletons, and under 15% rests with the top ten. Sequencing was performed on blood. The receptors were gathered from a man younger than 35 in good health.

The rearrangement joins TRBV18 to TRBJ2-1; D is perhaps TRBD1 (7 bases). The CDR3 is made up of 21 amino acids. CDR1 is KGHSH and CDR2 is LQKENI in the germline V gene. V was shortened by 3 bases and J by 7 bases, with 34 bases between the two germline ends. The CDR3, as DNA: TGTGCCAGCTCACCGGTCCAGGGAGGAACCGGGGAGCTGGCACAGGGGAATGAGCAGTTCTTC. This translates into CASSPVQGGTGELAQGNEQFF.

This clonotype came up many times. The gene calls are TRBV7-3 and TRBJ2-5; 10 nucleotides agree with TRBD1. Germline V gene lookup returns CDR1 SGHTA and CDR2 FQGTGA. The CDR3 is 14 amino acids. The junction had 4 bases not matched to a gene; V was cut back by 2 bases and J by 7 bases. The CDR3 DNA is TGTGCCAGCAGCTTAGACAGGGGGCAGGGGACCCAGTACTTC. Its protein product is CASSLDRGQGTQYF.

J is TRBJ1-4 and V is TRBV27, with D possibly TRBD1 on 5 matching bases. The germline gives CDR1 MNHEY, CDR2 SMNVEV (reference sequence). V was trimmed by 6 bases and J by 1 base, leaving 15 bases between them. The CDR3 sequence is 16 residues long. The CDR3 bases are TGTGCCAGCAGATCAGGGTTAGGAGGAACTAATGAAAAACTGTTTTTT. Translating it yields CASRSGLGGTNEKLFF.

The genes are TRBV2 and TRBJ2-3, with D hard to call. Germline V gene data show CDR1 as SNHLY and CDR2 as FYNNEI. The CDR3 is made up of 13 amino acids. V lost 6 bases to trimming and J lost 6 bases, with 13 bases between them. CDR3 in amino acids: CASRNLGRDTQYF. The CDR3, as DNA: TGTGCCAGCAGAAACTTAGGTCGGGATACGCAGTATTTT.

There are many counts of this clonotype. This rearrangement joins TRBV20-1 to TRBJ1-2, with 8 bases identical to TRBD1. Germline trimming cut 3 bases from V and 8 bases from J; bases unmatched to any gene: 8. Germline CDR1 and CDR2: DFQATT and SNEGSKA (reference sequence). This CDR3 has 13 residues. The CDR3 nucleotides are TGCAGTGCTAGGGGACAGGATTTGGGAGGCTACACCTTC. Translation gives CSARGQDLGGYTF.

Concerning this clonotype: One end of the junction fails to match germline, which may point to a read error. V is TRBV7-6 and J is TRBJ2-5; 13 bases agree with TRBD2. Germline-derived CDR1 and CDR2 are SGHVS and FNYEAQ. The length of the CDR3 is 18 residues. Here the CDR3 reads CASSLALAGGENQETRYF. CDR3 nucleotides: TGTGCCAGCAGCTTAGCACTAGCGGGGGGGGAAAACCAAGAGACCCGGTACTTC.